The source of this TCR beta chain is a study of Graves' ophthalmopathy and Graves' hyperthyroidism. The TCR beta CDR3 regions underwent amplification from RNA transcripts. First-round RT-PCR relied on HTBI primers, and a second-round multiplex PCR came next. TCRdb ran MiXCR on the multiplex PCR reads and lists one entry per CDR3 protein. In the table there are 400,000 to 450,000 distinct CDR3 sequences, under 25% of which are singletons. Study-level findings and limits: A 13-signature model separated ophthalmopathy from stable hyperthyroidism, 85% to 90% sensitivity, about 81% specificity. Detection in blood was also observed for most expanded thyroid clonotypes above 0.001 frequency.

This clonotype appeared many times. Its antigen is not identified. CDR3 length: 17 amino acids. J lost 6 bases, V lost 4 bases, and 18 bases had no gene match. Germline values: CDR1 SGHAT, CDR2 FQNNGV. The hyperthyroidism patients, aged 18 to 65, had been newly diagnosed, with under 2 months' duration. The sample was peripheral blood. The chain is built from TRBV11-2 and TRBJ2-7, with TRBD2 matching over 7 bases. The source of this sequence is a woman aged 18-29 years with stable Graves' hyperthyroidism. The CDR3 DNA reads TGTGCCAGCAGCTCTTCGCGGTTACTAGCCGGGGAGGGCGAGCAGTACTTC. Translated: CASSSSRLLAGEGEQYF.